This T cell receptor beta chain was sequenced during a study of control samples from healthy donors and cancer patients. The table came from immunoSEQ multiplex PCR; TCRdb's copy has only in-frame clones and leaves some out. The repertoire holds 230,000 or so clones, with over 90% as singletons. Trimming left V 1 base short and J 5 bases short, with 9 bases between. CDR1 and CDR2 (germline): MGHRA, YSYEKL. This CDR3 is 14 amino acids long. The chain links TRBV4-1 to TRBJ2-1, with unresolved D. The sample was blood. The TCR was taken from a man in his fifties in good health. The DNA of the CDR3 is TGCGCCAGCAGCCAAGTAATCCCAGACAATGAGCAGTTCTTC. Amino acid sequence: CASSQVIPDNEQFF.